The TCR beta chain described here comes from a study of siplizumab effects on memory and regulatory T cells. For this clone: Its antigen is still unknown.

Study conclusions and caveats: The study found naive T cells seemingly more diverse than memory cells and seemingly major alloresponse contributors. Unstimulated subsets were the mapping target of only a minor fraction of alloreactive clones. Whether the proliferating Tregs (from siplizumab cultures) were suppressive was not confirmed. Siplizumab significantly reduced alloreactive sequences traceable to unstimulated CD4+ memory cells.

Germline lookup yields CDR1 MGHRA and CDR2 YSYEKL. V lost 3 bases to trimming and J lost 4 bases, with 13 bases between them. The CDR3 is 15 residues long. The data were produced by immunoSEQ multiplex PCR, yet TCRdb's version contains in-frame clones alone and is incomplete. The sample lists some 100,000 clones, around 95% occurring once. The rearrangement uses TRBV4-1 and TRBJ1-5; D not resolved. Sequenced material: Tregs sorted from blood. This receptor was obtained from a human donor in good health. The DNA of the CDR3 is TGCGCCAGCAGCCACCGGGTAGGTGTGAATCAGCCCCAGCATTTT. Its translation: CASSHRVGVNQPQHF.